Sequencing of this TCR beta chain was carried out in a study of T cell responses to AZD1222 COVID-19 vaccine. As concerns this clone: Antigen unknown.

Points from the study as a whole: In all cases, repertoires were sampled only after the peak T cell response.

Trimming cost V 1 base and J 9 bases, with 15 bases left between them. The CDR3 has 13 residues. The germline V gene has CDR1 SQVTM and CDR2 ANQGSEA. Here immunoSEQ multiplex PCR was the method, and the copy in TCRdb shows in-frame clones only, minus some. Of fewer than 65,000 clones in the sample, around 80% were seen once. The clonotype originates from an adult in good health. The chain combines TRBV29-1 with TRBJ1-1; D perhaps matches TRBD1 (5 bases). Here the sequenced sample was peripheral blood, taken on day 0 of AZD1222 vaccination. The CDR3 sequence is CSVEARQTSQAFF. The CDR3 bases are TGCAGCGTTGAAGCCCGACAGACTTCCCAAGCTTTCTTT.